The 27 T cell receptor beta chains below come from one sample, sequenced in a study of T-cell reconstitution after alpha-beta-depleted transplantation in children. This sample's TCRbeta library carried unique molecular identifier barcodes. Each CDR3 protein is one row after TCRdb ran MiXCR on the PCR reads. The table shows about 980,000 distinct CDR3 sequences, with roughly 29% occurring only once. This specimen was PBMCs, mostly from graft donor cells, taken 360 days after TCRalphabeta/CD19-depleted stem cell transplant. The receptors originated from a boy younger than two who had a stem cell transplant for SCID, so the T cells may come from the graft donor.

The chain uses TRBV7-8 and TRBJ2-2; a weak D match, TRBD2 (5 bases). Deletions cut 3 bases from V and 2 bases from J, with 10 bases between. The CDR3 spans 15 residues. The germline CDR1 and CDR2 sequences are SGHVS and FQNEAQ. CDR3 loop: CASSFPPGNTGELFF. CDR3 nucleotide sequence: TGTGCCAGCAGCTTCCCACCGGGAAACACCGGGGAGCTGTTTTTT.

The table lists this clonotype with a count of one. V and J are TRBV7-2 and TRBJ2-7; 8 positions agree with TRBD1. Germline CDR1 and CDR2: SGHTA and FQGNSA. The CDR3 covers 14 residues. V shed 5 bases and J 5 bases; nucleotides not matched to a gene: 8. The CDR3 loop reads CASSRPGGLNEQYF. The CDR3 coding sequence is TGTGCCAGCAGCCGCCCAGGGGGCCTCAACGAGCAGTACTTC. The full variable domain, its missing parts supplied by reference TRBV7-2 and TRBJ2-7, is GAGVSQSPSNKVTEKGKDVELRCDPISGHTALYWYRQSLGQGLEFLIYFQGNSAPDKSGLPSDRFSAERTGGSVSTLTIQRTQQEDSAVYLCASSRPGGLNEQYFGPGTRLTVT.

The V call is TRBV20-1, the J call TRBJ1-2, with a tentative D call TRBD1 (5 bases). From germline, CDR1 is DFQATT and CDR2 SNEGSKA (reference sequence). This CDR3 region has 13 residues. V was cut by 3 bases and J by 4 bases, with 12 bases left in between. The CDR3: CSASAGGAYGYTF. DNA for the CDR3: TGCAGTGCTAGTGCTGGAGGGGCCTATGGCTACACCTTC.

This clonotype was detected a few times. CDR3 DNA sequence: TGCAGTGCTAGGAGGCCCGGGACAGGTGGAAACACCATATATTTT. Protein: CSARRPGTGGNTIYF. V usage is TRBV20-1 and J usage is TRBJ1-3; 8 nucleotides agree with TRBD1. The V gene end was trimmed by 3 bases and the J gene end by 3 bases; junction bases not matched to a gene: 7. CDR3 length: 15 amino acids. Germline CDR1 reads DFQATT; CDR2 reads SNEGSKA (reference sequence).

The chain links TRBV20-1 to TRBJ2-3, with D possibly TRBD1 on 6 matching bases. The CDR3 has 15 amino acids. Germline V gives CDR1 DFQATT, CDR2 SNEGSKA (reference sequence). V gave up 2 bases and J gave up 2 bases, with 14 bases separating them. The CDR3, as DNA: TGCAGTGCTAGAAAGCGGCAGGGGTCCACAGATACGCAGTATTTT. This translates into CSARKRQGSTDTQYF.

This clonotype was detected only a few times. The chain employs TRBV6-2 or TRBV6-3 and TRBJ2-6; D may match TRBD1 or TRBD2 (5 bases each). This CDR3 has 20 residues. Per germline, CDR1 MNHEY and CDR2 SVGEGT. The V and J ends lost 7 bases and 0 bases respectively, with 25 bases between them. CDR3: CASTPRGALPKSSGANVLTF. The DNA of the CDR3 is TGTGCCAGCACCCCTCGAGGGGCGCTCCCGAAGAGCTCTGGGGCCAACGTCCTGACTTTC.

The chain is built from TRBV7-6 and TRBJ2-1; 8 bases map to TRBD2. CDR1 and CDR2 from the germline V gene are SGHVS and FNYEAQ. J lost 7 bases, V lost 0 bases, and 11 bases had no gene match. The CDR3 spans 17 residues. The CDR3 here is CASSLARDGGVSNEQFF. CDR3 in DNA: TGTGCCAGCAGCTTAGCGCGGGACGGGGGGGTTTCGAATGAGCAGTTCTTC.

This clonotype was counted only a few times. The chain couples TRBV5-1 to TRBJ1-2, with 8 nucleotides matching TRBD1. J was trimmed by 4 bases and V by 4 bases; bases with no gene match: 12. The germline V gene encodes CDR1 SGHRS and CDR2 YFSETQ. This CDR3 has 16 residues. The CDR3 protein is CASSLDSGGRIYGYTF. Here the CDR3 DNA reads TGCGCCAGCAGCCTAGATTCAGGGGGCCGTATCTATGGCTACACCTTC.

This clonotype showed up just a few times. The chain carries TRBV12-3 or TRBV12-4 and TRBJ1-2; D remains unclear. CDR3 size: 13 residues. V lost 2 bases and J lost 8, with 12 bases in between. CDR3 bases: TGTGCCAGCAGTTTACCGAACCGCGTGGGCTACACCTTC. This encodes CASSLPNRVGYTF.

DNA for the CDR3: TGTGCCAGCTCACCAGTACAGGGGGCAAATAGGGACGAGCAGTACTTC. Translation gives CASSPVQGANRDEQYF. The V and J genes are TRBV18 and TRBJ2-7; 9 bases line up with TRBD1. Trimming at V came to 2 bases and at J to 5 bases, leaving 10 bases not matched to a gene. The CDR3 sequence is 16 residues long. Germline-derived CDR1 and CDR2 are KGHSH and LQKENI.

This clonotype was seen only a few times. The chain carries TRBV15 and TRBJ2-5; 11 positions match TRBD1. The trim removed 3 bases at V and 3 bases at J, leaving 3 bases unmatched. Per the germline V gene, CDR1 is LNHNV and CDR2 is YYDKDF (reference sequence). The CDR3 is made up of 15 amino acids. The CDR3, as DNA: TGTGCCACCAGCAGCCTGGGACAGGGGGAAGAGACCCAGTACTTC. It translates to CATSSLGQGEETQYF.

In this sample, this clonotype turned up a few times. This chain uses TRBV28 with TRBJ2-3; the match to TRBD1 covers 7 bases. The ends lost 5 bases at V and 4 bases at J; junction bases unmatched: 6. Germline CDR1 MDHEN, CDR2 SYDVKM. The CDR3 covers 14 residues. The CDR3 loop reads CASSADRFADTQYF. Here the CDR3 DNA reads TGTGCCAGCAGTGCGGACAGGTTTGCAGATACGCAGTATTTT.

This clonotype was seen a few times. V is TRBV5-1 and J is TRBJ2-7; D call uncertain. In germline, CDR1 is SGHRS, CDR2 YFSETQ. The CDR3 sequence is 13 residues long. V lost 0 bases to trimming and J lost 9 bases, with 13 bases between them. The CDR3 reads CASSLVGYLGQYF. CDR3 DNA sequence: TGCGCCAGCAGCTTGGTGGGCTACTTAGGGCAGTACTTC.

J is TRBJ1-2 and V is TRBV6-1, with a weak D call TRBD1 (5 bases). This CDR3 is built from 14 residues. Trimming shortened V by 7 bases and J by 2 bases, and 14 bases separated the two germline ends. Germline lookup yields CDR1 MNHNS and CDR2 SASEGT. CDR3 DNA: TGTGCCAGCAAAGCCGGGACGGTGAACTATGGCTACACCTTC. Its protein is CASKAGTVNYGYTF.

The J gene is TRBJ2-1, the V gene TRBV11-3; TRBD1 matches 11 bases. The CDR3 is 16 amino acids. V gave up 5 bases and J gave up 4 bases; unmatched junction bases: 7. The germline V gene encodes CDR1 SGHNT and CDR2 YENEEA. CDR3 sequence (DNA): TGTGCCAGCAGCGGGGGGACAGGGGGTAGGTACAATGAGCAGTTCTTC. It yields the protein CASSGGTGGRYNEQFF.

The chain carries TRBV6-5 and TRBJ2-5, with 10 bases identical to TRBD2. Germline CDR1 MNHEY, CDR2 SVGAGI. Trimming cost V 6 bases and J 5 bases; bases outside gene matches: 18. This CDR3 region has 18 residues. CDR3 loop: CASSYGMGSGGFLETQYF. The CDR3 DNA reads as TGTGCCAGCAGCTACGGGATGGGTAGCGGGGGGTTTTTGGAGACCCAGTACTTC.

This clonotype was seen only a few times. The rearrangement uses TRBV20-1 and TRBJ1-2, with TRBD1 matching 7 bases. Germline CDR1 DFQATT, CDR2 SNEGSKA (reference sequence). The CDR3 has 14 residues. V lost 6 bases and J lost 5; bases outside the gene matches: 12. The CDR3 nucleotides are TGCAGTGCCAATCACCTCTCACAGGGGTATGGCTACACCTTC. Its protein is CSANHLSQGYGYTF.

This clonotype was detected a few times. The CDR3 loop reads CASSRQNLHNEQFF. CDR3 DNA sequence: TGTGCCAGCAGTCGGCAAAATCTTCACAATGAGCAGTTCTTC. The chain links TRBV6-5 to TRBJ2-1; D call uncertain. Germline V lookup: CDR1 MNHEY, CDR2 SVGAGI. Trimming stripped 5 bases from V and 5 bases from J, with 13 bases between. This CDR3 region has 14 residues.

The J gene is TRBJ1-1, the V gene TRBV7-2; D call uncertain. V lost 2 bases, J lost 0 bases, and 7 bases lay in between. Germline loops: CDR1 SGHTA, CDR2 FQGNSA. This CDR3 region has 14 residues. The CDR3 nucleotides are TGTGCCAGCAGCTTACTAACCCTGAACACTGAAGCTTTCTTT. Translation: CASSLLTLNTEAFF.

The chain combines TRBV24-1 with TRBJ2-3, with 11 bases lining up with TRBD2. Germline V gene lookup returns CDR1 KGHDR and CDR2 SFDVKD. This CDR3 comprises 15 residues. V trimming: 7 bases; J trimming: 3 bases; junction bases outside the gene matches: 5. DNA for the CDR3: TGTGCCACCAGGAGAGGGACTAGCGGTACAGATACGCAGTATTTT. It translates to CATRRGTSGTDTQYF.

This rearrangement joins TRBV7-9 to TRBJ1-2; no clear D. The CDR3 contains 15 residues. In germline, CDR1 is SEHNR, CDR2 FQNEAQ (reference sequence). With 4 bases removed from V and 4 bases from J, the gap between germline ends came to 16 bases. CDR3 in DNA: TGTGCCAGCAGCTCCCGGGCCTTACGACCCTATGGCTACACCTTC. Its translation is CASSSRALRPYGYTF.

The rearrangement uses TRBV18 and TRBJ2-3; 9 nucleotides line up with TRBD1. The CDR3 consists of 16 residues. Germline V lookup: CDR1 KGHSH, CDR2 LQKENI. Trimming took 2 bases from V and 4 from J; bases not matched to a gene: 7. In nucleotides, the CDR3 is TGTGCCAGCTCACCAAACAGGGGGCGCCTCTCAGATACGCAGTATTTT. This encodes CASSPNRGRLSDTQYF.

In this sample, this clonotype turned up many times. Written as DNA, the CDR3 is TGTGCCAGCAGTTACCGGGACCCCTGGGCAGATACGCAGTATTTT. This gives the protein CASSYRDPWADTQYF. The V gene is TRBV6-5, the J gene TRBJ2-3; D is tentatively TRBD1 or TRBD2 (5 bases each). The germline V and J ends were trimmed by 2 bases and 4 bases, with 13 bases remaining between them. There are 15 residues in the CDR3. CDR1 MNHEY and CDR2 SVGAGI come from the germline V gene.

There are many counts of this clonotype. V gene TRBV20-1 combines with J gene TRBJ2-3, with TRBD2 matching over 8 bases. CDR1 and CDR2 from the germline V gene are DFQATT and SNEGSKA (reference sequence). After removal of 1 base from V and 4 bases from J, the junction contained 7 bases not matched to a gene. This CDR3 contains 15 residues. The CDR3 here is CSARGLAKAADTQYF. The CDR3 coding sequence is TGCAGTGCTAGAGGACTAGCGAAGGCCGCAGATACGCAGTATTTT.

The rearrangement uses TRBV12-3 or TRBV12-4 and TRBJ2-2; weak D call: TRBD1 (7 bases). The CDR3 totals 14 residues. V was clipped by 8 bases and J by 6 bases, with 16 bases between them. This CDR3 is CASGDRDSSGELFF. The CDR3, as DNA: TGTGCCAGCGGCGACAGGGACTCCTCCGGGGAGCTGTTTTTT.

The chain couples TRBV3-1 to TRBJ2-3, with TRBD2 matching over 11 bases. This CDR3 contains 16 residues. Trimming cost V 5 bases and J 8 bases; bases outside gene matches: 12. The germline V gene encodes CDR1 LGHDT and CDR2 YNNKEL (reference sequence). The CDR3 loop reads CASSFGTSGLHSTQYF. CDR3 bases: TGTGCCAGCAGCTTTGGGACTAGCGGTCTGCACAGTACGCAGTATTTT.

This clonotype showed up just a few times. The V gene is TRBV5-6, the J gene TRBJ1-2, with D uncertain. Looked up from germline, CDR1 is SGHDT and CDR2 is YYEEEE. Trimming stripped 4 bases from V and 10 bases from J, with 14 bases between. This CDR3 contains 12 residues. The CDR3 DNA follows: TGTGCCAGCAGCGTTAGTAAGGGTCACTACACCTTC. Translated, it gives CASSVSKGHYTF.